This is a list of T cell receptor beta chains from one sample in a study of beta chain features in type 1 diabetes. Method: immunoSEQ multiplex PCR; TCRdb's copy keeps in-frame clones and lacks some. The sample lists hundreds of thousands of clones; 12% to 15% were seen once. The specimen was central memory CD4+ T cells from blood. The receptors here all came from a man aged 25 to 40 in good health. CDR3s include the opening cysteine and the closing phenylalanine or tryptophan. A D gene is named only where the DNA matches it firmly.

- | TRBJ2-6 | TRBV15 | CATSAGANVLTF
TRBD1 | TRBJ2-2 | TRBV6-5 | CASSYGDRDTGELFF
TRBD2 | TRBJ2-3 | TRBV30 | CASGREGRNTQYF
- | TRBJ1-2 | TRBV5-4 | CASSLAGKRGYTF
- | TRBJ2-7 | TRBV11-2 | CASSLEGGRGYEQYF
TRBD2 | TRBJ2-1 | TRBV11-3 | CASSLDPSGRGEQFF
TRBD1 | TRBJ2-1 | TRBV30 | CAWNRDRGLREQFF
TRBD2 | TRBJ2-1 | TRBV6-1 | CASSVGFGLAGGYNEQFF
- | TRBJ2-3 | TRBV6-6 | CASSYTLGADTQYF
TRBD1 | TRBJ2-1 | TRBV5-1 | CASSFIIDRGAYNEQFF
- | TRBJ1-2 | TRBV2 | CASSVSENYGYTF
- | TRBJ2-1 | TRBV5-5 | CASSTGLSGEQFF
- | TRBJ1-5 | TRBV7-2 | CASSLLAGANQPQHF